The 25 T cell receptor beta chains in this list originate from one sample, sequenced in a study of human T cells and chemical hapten exposure. Time point indicated: patch test 2, 6 weeks after DPC sensitization. The sample's treatment: therapeutic diphenylcyclopropenone sensitization with weekly scalp DPC. MiXCR, applied by TCRdb to the RACE reads, yields one record per CDR3 protein. This table holds 95,000 or so distinct CDR3 sequences, 11% found once. The sample in question was whole blood, obtained in connection with sensitization to the hapten diphenylcyclopropenone (DPC). The receptors were gathered from a middle-aged woman with alopecia areata. Some clones in this sample may be carry-over from other donors' samples.

Concerning this clonotype: It may be a read error: a sequence one base away is much more abundant. The chain combines TRBV7-2 with TRBJ2-1; D is undetermined. The DNA end is more similar to TRBJ2-7, so the J call may be wrong. CDR1 SGHTA and CDR2 FQGNSA come from the germline V gene. The CDR3 is 11 residues long. This CDR3 reads CASSLMTGQYF. In DNA form, the CDR3 reads TGTGCCAGCAGCTTGATGACTGGGCAGTACTTC.

This clonotype was detected many times. This chain links TRBV20-1 with TRBJ2-7, with 10 bases identical to TRBD2. V was clipped by 0 bases and J by 5 bases; unmatched bases: 7. The germline V gene has CDR1 DFQATT and CDR2 SNEGSKA (reference sequence). This CDR3 has 15 residues. DNA of the CDR3: TGCAGTGCTAGAGATCGGCTAGCGGGAGTGAACGAGCAGTACTTC. It yields the protein CSARDRLAGVNEQYF.

The chain has TRBV28 and TRBJ2-5; D may correspond to TRBD1 or TRBD2 (5 bases each). The ends were cut back, 5 bases at V and 0 bases at J, with 16 bases in the middle. This CDR3 has 16 residues. CDR1 and CDR2 from the germline V gene are MDHEN and SYDVKM. CDR3 DNA sequence: TGTGCCAGCAGTCCCATGGGGGAAGAGTACCAAGAGACCCAGTACTTC. Its translation is CASSPMGEEYQETQYF.

The chain uses TRBV3-1 and TRBJ2-3; TRBD1 matches 9 bases. The length of the CDR3 is 19 residues. The germline V gene has CDR1 LGHDT and CDR2 YNNKEL (reference sequence). The V gene end was trimmed by 1 base and the J gene end by 2 bases; junction bases not matched to a gene: 13. The CDR3 coding sequence is TGTGCCAGCAGCCAAGGTCCGTACAGGGGGCGATTCAACACAGATACGCAGTATTTT. The encoded protein is CASSQGPYRGRFNTDTQYF.

J is TRBJ2-3 and V is TRBV5-8, with D possibly matching TRBD2 (5 bases). The V end lost 6 bases, the J end lost 2 bases, and 7 bases lay between the germline ends. The CDR3 spans 12 residues. Germline loops: CDR1 SGHTS, CDR2 YDEGEE. This chain's CDR3 is CASMRDTDTQYF. The CDR3 bases are TGTGCCAGCATGAGGGACACAGATACGCAGTATTTT.

A note on this clonotype: This likely comes from a read error, as the CDR3 has no conserved phenylalanine or tryptophan at its end. CDR3: CASSSTGRYSNQPQHY. The CDR3 coding sequence is TGTGCCAGCAGCTCAACAGGGAGATATAGCAATCAGCCCCAGCATTAT. The chain is built from TRBV7-8 and TRBJ1-5, with D perhaps matching TRBD1 (6 bases). CDR1 and CDR2 (germline): SGHVS, FQNEAQ. The CDR3 extends over 16 amino acids. Trimming removed 4 bases at V and 0 bases at J, with 13 bases between.

This clonotype was seen at least ten times. The genes are TRBV6-5 and TRBJ2-1, with 7 bases aligning to TRBD2. Per germline, CDR1 MNHEY and CDR2 SVGAGI. Unmatched junction bases numbered 1, after V lost 2 bases and J lost 3 bases. This CDR3 has 14 amino acids. CDR3 coding DNA: TGTGCCAGCAGTTACGGGACTATCTACAATGAGCAGTTCTTC. It specifies CASSYGTIYNEQFF.

This clonotype was counted between two and nine times. The rearrangement links TRBV6-2 or TRBV6-3 to TRBJ2-1, with 8 bases fitting TRBD2. With 6 bases clipped from V and 1 base from J, the junction kept 14 bases outside the gene matches. The germline V gene has CDR1 MNHEY and CDR2 SVGEGT. The CDR3 has 18 amino acids. DNA of the CDR3: TGTGCCAGCAGCTACCTCCTCAGCGGGGGCCGGTCCTACAATGAGCAGTTCTTC. Its translation is CASSYLLSGGRSYNEQFF.

This clonotype has just a few counts. CDR3 sequence (DNA): TGTGCCAGCAAGGCTGGGGCCACTGAAGCTTTCTTT. Protein: CASKAGATEAFF. The rearrangement links TRBV5-4 to TRBJ1-1, with D maybe TRBD1 (5 bases). V was shortened by 6 bases and J by 4 bases, with 10 bases between the two germline ends. The germline CDR1 and CDR2 sequences are SGHNT and YYREEE (reference sequence). The CDR3 loop spans 12 amino acids.

This clonotype was counted a few times. The CDR3 reads CASRDGGSGYTF. The CDR3 region has the DNA TGTGCCAGCAGAGACGGGGGAAGCGGCTACACCTTC. V gene TRBV12-3 or TRBV12-4 combines with J gene TRBJ1-2, with a tentative D call TRBD1 (5 bases). This CDR3 contains 12 residues. Trimming left V 6 bases short and J 8 bases short, with 13 bases between.

This clonotype occurred a few times. V is TRBV2 and J is TRBJ2-7, with TRBD2 matching over 8 bases. The CDR3 has 14 residues. Germline V gene data show CDR1 as SNHLY and CDR2 as FYNNEI. The J segment lost 0 bases and the V segment lost 10 bases, leaving 8 bases of the junction unmatched. In DNA, the CDR3 is TGTGCCACCTCGGCCGGGACTAGCTCCTACGAGCAGTACTTC. Its protein product is CATSAGTSSYEQYF.

The table lists this clonotype with many counts. The J gene is TRBJ1-1, the V gene TRBV25-1; no definite D call. The CDR3 contains 12 residues. V lost 1 base, J lost 9 bases, and 9 bases lay in between. Germline CDR1 and CDR2: MGHDK and SYGVNS. CDR3 protein: CASSEFPGQAFF. CDR3 DNA sequence: TGTGCCAGCAGTGAATTCCCGGGTCAAGCTTTCTTT.

The chain combines TRBV20-1 with TRBJ2-7; 11 bases are a match to TRBD1. Germline assignment: CDR1 DFQATT and CDR2 SNEGSKA (reference sequence). CDR3 length: 15 residues. V was pared by 4 bases and J by 2 bases, with 7 bases of the junction left unmatched. CDR3 region: CSATGQGAATYEQYF. CDR3 nucleotides: TGCAGTGCTACCGGACAGGGGGCGGCTACCTACGAGCAGTACTTC.

This clonotype was counted many times. The chain uses TRBV10-3 and TRBJ1-5; no definite D call. V gave up 10 bases and J gave up 0 bases, with 10 bases separating them. From germline, CDR1 is ENHRY and CDR2 SYGVKD. There are 13 residues in the CDR3. CDR3 protein: CATGEYSNQPQHF. As DNA, the CDR3 is TGTGCCACCGGGGAGTATAGCAATCAGCCCCAGCATTTT.

This clonotype was counted ten times or more. The chain couples TRBV4-2 to TRBJ1-3; the D is unclear. Germline lookup yields CDR1 LGHNA and CDR2 YNFKEQ. The CDR3 is made up of 16 amino acids. The V end was cut by 0 bases, the J end by 2 bases, with 11 bases between. The CDR3 DNA follows: TGTGCCAGCAGCCAAGATTTTGCTGGCCCTGGAAACACCATATATTTT. This gives the protein CASSQDFAGPGNTIYF.

Comment on this clonotype: The CDR3 ends on some other residue instead of the conserved phenylalanine or tryptophan, so this is likely a read error. The chain is built from TRBV5-1 and TRBJ2-7; no reliable D call. The V end lost 4 bases, the J end lost 3 bases, and 11 bases lay between the germline ends. CDR1 and CDR2 (germline): SGHRS, YFSETQ. This CDR3 comprises 13 residues. CDR3 nucleotide sequence: TGCGCCAGCAGCCCGGACGCCCGCTACGAGCAGTACTAC. This translates into CASSPDARYEQYY.

This clonotype came up many times. This chain uses TRBV2 with TRBJ2-1; the match to TRBD2 covers 8 bases. Unmatched junction bases numbered 14, after V lost 6 bases and J lost 7 bases. Looked up from germline, CDR1 is SNHLY and CDR2 is FYNNEI. This CDR3 is 16 amino acids long. The CDR3 nucleotides read TGTGCCAGCAGCCCCGGCGGGAGCGGGAGTGTGAATGAGCAGTTCTTC. Its protein is CASSPGGSGSVNEQFF. Complete variable domain (other parts from reference TRBV2 and TRBJ2-1): EPEVTQTPSHQVTQMGQEVILRCVPISNHLYFYWYRQILGQKVEFLVSFYNNEISEKSEIFDDQFSVERPDGSNFTLKIRSTKLEDSAMYFCASSPGGSGSVNEQFFGPGTRLTVL.

The chain links TRBV4-3 to TRBJ2-7; TRBD2 matches at 12 bases. The CDR3 consists of 16 residues. V was clipped by 4 bases and J by 0 bases; unmatched bases: 4. Germline V gene lookup returns CDR1 LGHNA and CDR2 YSLEER. The CDR3 bases are TGCGCCAGCAGCCGAAAGACTAGCGGGGGCTCCTACGAGCAGTACTTC. Protein sequence: CASSRKTSGGSYEQYF.

Ten or more counts support this clonotype. The V and J genes are TRBV12-3 or TRBV12-4 and TRBJ1-5; TRBD1 is a possible D gene (6 bases). V shed 8 bases and J shed 3 bases, with 17 bases lying between them. The CDR3 covers 15 residues. CDR3 nucleotides: TGTGCCAGCGCGATCGGACAGCAATACAATCAGCCCCAGCATTTT. This sequence encodes CASAIGQQYNQPQHF.

V is TRBV6-1 and J is TRBJ1-1, with D possibly being TRBD1 (6 bases). V lost 7 bases, J lost 5 bases, and 20 bases lay in between. This CDR3 has 15 residues. Germline CDR1 MNHNS, CDR2 SASEGT. This CDR3 is CASTLGDTRKTEAFF. CDR3 coding DNA: TGTGCCAGCACCCTGGGGGACACGAGGAAAACTGAAGCTTTCTTT.

This clonotype came up many times. The chain links TRBV7-2 to TRBJ2-2; 9 bases match TRBD2. The V gene's germline CDR1 is SGHTA and CDR2 FQGNSA. This CDR3 contains 17 residues. V shed 2 bases, J shed 2 bases, and the junction held 6 bases outside the gene matches. The CDR3 protein is CASSLRAGGLNTGELFF. The CDR3 DNA sequence: TGTGCCAGCAGCTTACGAGCGGGGGGCCTAAACACCGGGGAGCTGTTTTTT. Drawing the rest from reference TRBV7-2 and TRBJ2-2, the complete variable domain is GAGVSQSPSNKVTEKGKDVELRCDPISGHTALYWYRQSLGQGLEFLIYFQGNSAPDKSGLPSDRFSAERTGGSVSTLTIQRTQQEDSAVYLCASSLRAGGLNTGELFFGEGSRLTVL.

CDR3 nucleotide sequence: TGTGCCACCAGTGGGGCAAGCGCCACGGATTACAATGAGCAGTTCTTC. As protein: CATSGASATDYNEQFF. V usage is TRBV24-1 and J usage is TRBJ2-1; no reliable D call. Deletions cut 5 bases from V and 4 bases from J, with 17 bases between. This CDR3 region has 16 residues. The germline V gene has CDR1 KGHDR and CDR2 SFDVKD.

This clonotype was observed a handful of times. This chain links TRBV20-1 with TRBJ2-7, with 8 bases matching TRBD1. The CDR3 sequence is 14 residues long. V lost 0 bases and J lost 4; bases outside the gene matches: 5. Germline-derived CDR1 and CDR2 are DFQATT and SNEGSKA (reference sequence). This CDR3 reads CSARDQRTGYEQYF. The CDR3 bases are TGCAGTGCTAGAGATCAGCGGACAGGGTACGAGCAGTACTTC.

The table lists this clonotype with a few counts. This chain connects TRBV7-2 to TRBJ2-2; unclear D gene. V was cut by 5 bases and J by 7 bases, with 11 bases left in between. This CDR3 comprises 13 residues. The germline gives CDR1 SGHTA, CDR2 FQGNSA. The CDR3 region is CASSPSSVGELFF. In DNA, the CDR3 is TGTGCCAGCAGCCCCAGCAGCGTCGGGGAGCTGTTTTTT.

Ten or more counts support this clonotype. The V call is TRBV6-1, the J call TRBJ1-4; D is uncertain. Deletions cut 0 bases from V and 2 bases from J, with 7 bases between. The CDR3 is made up of 15 amino acids. The V gene's germline CDR1 is MNHNS and CDR2 SASEGT. CDR3 protein: CASSEAGVTNEKLFF. CDR3 nucleotide sequence: TGTGCCAGCAGTGAAGCGGGAGTGACTAATGAAAAACTGTTTTTT.